This T cell receptor beta chain is from a study of blood T cell repertoires in COVID-19. Study at large: The United States, Italy and Spain provided the acute and convalescent COVID-19 samples. Sources were T cells, B-cell-depleted T cells, or PBMCs; the material itself was cDNA or gDNA.

V dropped 3 bases and J dropped 4 bases, with 3 bases sitting between them. This CDR3 has 11 residues. CDR1 is LGHDT and CDR2 is YNNKEL in the germline V gene (reference sequence). In the study's own analysis: Amplification from reference gene primers served as the basis for estimated nucleated cell counts. Assay: immunoSEQ multiplex PCR; the TCRdb copy retains only in-frame clones and omits some. The V and J calls and clone size are taken from that table; D and trimming were inferred from the DNA. The profile covers around 67,000 clones, with 83% appearing a single time and 5% to 6.5% taken by the ten largest.

The receptor's source is a man aged 45-60 years with active COVID-19. V and J are TRBV3-1 (or the pseudogene TRBV3-2) and TRBJ1-2; D is unclear. Sequencing input: peripheral blood. CDR3 region: CASSHSYGYTF. In DNA, the CDR3 is TGTGCCAGCAGCCACAGCTATGGCTACACCTTC.